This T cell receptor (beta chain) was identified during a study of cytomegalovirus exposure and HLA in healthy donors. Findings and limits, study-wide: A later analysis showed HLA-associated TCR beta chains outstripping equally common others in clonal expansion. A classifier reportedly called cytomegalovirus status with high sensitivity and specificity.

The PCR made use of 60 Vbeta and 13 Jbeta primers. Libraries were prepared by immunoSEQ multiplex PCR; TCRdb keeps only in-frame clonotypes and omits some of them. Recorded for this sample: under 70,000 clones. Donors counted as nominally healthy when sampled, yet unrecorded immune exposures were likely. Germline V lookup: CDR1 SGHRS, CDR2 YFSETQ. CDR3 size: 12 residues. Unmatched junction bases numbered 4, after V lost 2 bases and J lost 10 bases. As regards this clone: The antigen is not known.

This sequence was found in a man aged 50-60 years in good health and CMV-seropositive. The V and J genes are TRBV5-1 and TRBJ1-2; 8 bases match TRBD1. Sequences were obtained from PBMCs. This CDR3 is CASSFGTGDYTF. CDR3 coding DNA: TGCGCCAGCAGCTTCGGGACAGGAGACTACACCTTC.